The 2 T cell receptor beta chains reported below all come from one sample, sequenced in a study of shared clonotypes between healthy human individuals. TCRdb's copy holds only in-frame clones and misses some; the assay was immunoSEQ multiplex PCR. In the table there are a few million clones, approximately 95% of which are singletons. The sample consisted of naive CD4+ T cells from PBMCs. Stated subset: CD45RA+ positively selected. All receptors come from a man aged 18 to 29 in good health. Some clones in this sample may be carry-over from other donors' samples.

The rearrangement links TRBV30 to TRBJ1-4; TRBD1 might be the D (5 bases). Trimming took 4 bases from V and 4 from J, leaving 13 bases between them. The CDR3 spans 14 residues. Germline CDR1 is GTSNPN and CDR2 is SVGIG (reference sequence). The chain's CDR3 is CAWKKGPNNEKLFF. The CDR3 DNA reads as TGTGCCTGGAAGAAGGGGCCGAATAATGAAAAACTGTTTTTT.

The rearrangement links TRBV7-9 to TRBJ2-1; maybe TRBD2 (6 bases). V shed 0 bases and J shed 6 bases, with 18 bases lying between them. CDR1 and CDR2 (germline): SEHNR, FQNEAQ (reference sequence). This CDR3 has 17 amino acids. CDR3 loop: CASSLALGSGFSNEQFF. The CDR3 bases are TGTGCCAGCAGCTTAGCTTTAGGTAGCGGCTTTAGCAATGAGCAGTTCTTC.